This T cell receptor beta chain appears in the sequencing data of a study of identical twins. General observations from the study: For out-of-frame beta sequences, excess twin sharing was weaker. A cross-sectional statistical analysis, not follow-up of the same donors, supported the conclusions. An excess of low generation probability was shown by twin-shared out-of-frame alpha sequences.

Germline V gives CDR1 MNHNS, CDR2 SASEGT. The ends lost 6 bases at V and 3 bases at J; junction bases unmatched: 6. CDR3 length: 16 amino acids. TCRdb reprocessed the 5' RACE reads with MiXCR, giving one entry per CDR3 protein. Among 240,000 or so distinct CDR3 sequences listed, roughly 12% were seen once. This clonotype was observed a handful of times. Antigen specificity is unknown. In addition, the sample was reused for a study of yellow fever vaccine responses in identical twins.

The J gene is TRBJ2-1, the V gene TRBV6-1, with 12 bases identical to TRBD2. The origin of this receptor is a woman between 18 and 30 years old in good health. The sequenced sample consisted of memory (CD45RO+) T cells sorted from blood. DNA for the CDR3: TGTGCCAGCAGCTGGACTAGCGGGATTGTCTACAATGAGCAGTTCTTC. This codes for CASSWTSGIVYNEQFF.